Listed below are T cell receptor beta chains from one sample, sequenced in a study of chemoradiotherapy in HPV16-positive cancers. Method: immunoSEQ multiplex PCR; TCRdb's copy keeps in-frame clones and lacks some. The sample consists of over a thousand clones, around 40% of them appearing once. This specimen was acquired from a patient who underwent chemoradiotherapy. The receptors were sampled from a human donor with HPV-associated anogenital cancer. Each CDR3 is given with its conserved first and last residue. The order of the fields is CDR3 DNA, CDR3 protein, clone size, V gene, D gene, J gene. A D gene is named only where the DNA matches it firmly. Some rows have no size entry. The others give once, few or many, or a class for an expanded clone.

TGTGCCAGCAGCTTAGCGTATATGGCGCCCGCCTTAGCCAAAAACATTCAGTACTTC	CASSLAYMAPALAKNIQYF	-	TRBV7-8	-	TRBJ2-4
TGTGCCAGCAGCTCGAAAGCCGGGACAGGGGCCCTCGGAGAGACCCAGTACTTC	CASSSKAGTGALGETQYF	-	TRBV11-3	TRBD1	TRBJ2-5
TGTGCCTGGAGCCTTGGGGAATATACTGAAGCTTTCTTT	CAWSLGEYTEAFF	-	TRBV30	-	TRBJ1-1
TGTGCCAGCAGCTTTGAGGGAAACACTGAAGCTTTCTTT	CASSFEGNTEAFF	few	TRBV5-6	-	TRBJ1-1
TGTGCCAGCAGCTCCATTGGGACAGGCTCCTCACCCCTCCACTTT	CASSSIGTGSSPLHF	few	TRBV7-2	TRBD1	TRBJ1-6
TGCAGTGCTAGAACCAACAGGGGCTACACCTTC	CSARTNRGYTF	few	TRBV20-1	-	TRBJ1-2
TGTGCCAGCAGTTTGCCGGGAGGTGGAGAGCAGTTCTTC	CASSLPGGGEQFF	few	TRBV6-5	TRBD2	TRBJ2-1
TGCGCCAGCAGCCAAGACTTTTACAATGAGCAGTTCTTC	CASSQDFYNEQFF	-	TRBV4-1	-	TRBJ2-1
TGTGCCAGCAGCCCCCGGGACAGGGCCTTTTACGAGCAGTACTTC	CASSPRDRAFYEQYF	few	TRBV11-3	TRBD1	TRBJ2-7
TGTGCCAGCAGCTCAAACAGGGAGGGGGTGACCCAGTACTTC	CASSSNREGVTQYF	few	TRBV11-3	-	TRBJ2-5
TGTGCCAGCAGCGGGGACTTCTACGAGCAGTACTTC	CASSGDFYEQYF	-	TRBV7-9	-	TRBJ2-7
TGTGCCAGCAGGGCGACTGGTCCGGAGCAGTACTTC	CASRATGPEQYF	-	TRBV28	-	TRBJ2-7
TGTGCCAGCAGTGTCATTAACGGGGAAGCAGAGACCCAGTACTTC	CASSVINGEAETQYF	-	TRBV2	-	TRBJ2-5
TGTGCCAGCAGCCAAGAAGGGGATCTCACTGAAGCTTTCTTT	CASSQEGDLTEAFF	-	TRBV4-2	-	TRBJ1-1
TGTGCCAGTAGTCTTAGCGGGGCCCAAGGGGGGGAGACCCAGTACTTC	CASSLSGAQGGETQYF	-	TRBV19	TRBD2	TRBJ2-5